Following are 11 T cell receptor beta chains from one sample sequenced in a study of T cell responses to AZD1222 COVID-19 vaccine. TCRdb's table, derived via immunoSEQ multiplex PCR, lists solely in-frame clones and lacks some. The table shows around 130,000 clones, with approximately 90% occurring only once. The starting material was peripheral blood, obtained on day 0 of AZD1222 vaccination. Every receptor here comes from an adult in good health.

This sequence joins TRBV20-1 and TRBJ1-1; D uncertain. Per germline, CDR1 DFQATT and CDR2 SNEGSKA (reference sequence). The CDR3 spans 11 residues. The ends were cut back, 7 bases at V and 0 bases at J, with 6 bases in the middle. CDR3: CSVGVNTEAFF. The CDR3 coding sequence is TGCAGTGTAGGAGTGAACACTGAAGCTTTCTTT.

This clone was observed a single time. V usage is TRBV6-1 and J usage is TRBJ2-2; the D gene is possibly TRBD2 (5 bases). V lost 0 bases and J lost 13, with 21 bases in between. Germline V gives CDR1 MNHNS, CDR2 SASEGT. The CDR3 is 16 amino acids. Written as DNA, the CDR3 is TGTGCCAGCAGTGAAGCGCGACAAAGCGGTAGTAAGAGGCTGTTTTTT. Its protein is CASSEARQSGSKRLFF.

This clone is a singleton in its sample. The CDR3 reads CASSPPGWVAAFF. As DNA, the CDR3 is TGTGCCAGCAGTCCTCCAGGGTGGGTGGCAGCTTTCTTT. The V call is TRBV2, the J call TRBJ1-1; tentatively, D is TRBD1 (5 bases). The CDR3 has 13 amino acids. CDR1 SNHLY and CDR2 FYNNEI come from the germline V gene. Trimming cost V 5 bases and J 10 bases, with 17 bases left between them.

Regarding this clone: Its ends do not fully match the called genes, so a read error is possible. The rearrangement joins TRBV7-2 to TRBJ1-1; no definite D call. This CDR3 is built from 15 residues. Germline V gene data show CDR1 as SGHTA and CDR2 as FQGNSA. CDR3 residues: CASTLAHSMNTEAFF. CDR3 nucleotides: TGTGCCAGCACCTTAGCTCATAGCATGAACACTGAAGCTTTCTTT. Supplemented by reference TRBV7-2 and TRBJ1-1, the full variable domain reads GAGVSQSPSNKVTEKGKDVELRCDPISGHTALYWYRQSLGQGLEFLIYFQGNSAPDKSGLPSDRFSAERTGGSVSTLTIQRTQQEDSAVYLCASTLAHSMNTEAFFGQGTRLTVV.

This rearrangement joins TRBV12-3 or TRBV12-4 to TRBJ1-1; D is uncertain. This CDR3 has 11 residues. Trimming left V 5 bases short and J 7 bases short, with 8 bases between. The CDR3 loop reads CASSQLYEAFF. The CDR3 region has the DNA TGTGCCAGCAGTCAGCTCTATGAAGCTTTCTTT.

This chain uses TRBV18 with TRBJ1-3, with D unresolved. Trimming left V 3 bases short and J 4 bases short, with 10 bases between. The CDR3 has 14 residues. Germline V CDR1 and CDR2: KGHSH, LQKENI. CDR3 protein: CASSPTIDGNTIYF. CDR3 nucleotides: TGTGCCAGCTCACCCACCATCGACGGAAACACCATATATTTT.

The CDR3 DNA sequence: TGTGCCAGCAGTTTAGCCCCCGGTGAAGCTTTCTTT. This encodes CASSLAPGEAFF. The gene calls are TRBV28 and TRBJ1-1; no reliable D call. V gave up 2 bases and J gave up 7 bases, with 8 bases separating them. The CDR3 sequence is 12 residues long. The V gene's germline CDR1 is MDHEN and CDR2 SYDVKM.

The V gene is TRBV7-9, the J gene TRBJ2-2; D is perhaps TRBD1 or TRBD2 (5 bases each). The germline V gene encodes CDR1 SEHNR and CDR2 FQNEAQ (reference sequence). This CDR3 comprises 15 residues. V lost 5 bases, J lost 3 bases, and 13 bases lay in between. The CDR3 reads CASSPTGPYTGELFF. In nucleotides, the CDR3 is TGTGCCAGCAGCCCGACGGGGCCCTACACCGGGGAGCTGTTTTTT. The complete variable domain, with remaining parts taken from reference TRBV7-9 and TRBJ2-2, reads DTGVSQNPRHKITKRGQNVTFRCDPISEHNRLYWYRQTLGQGPEFLTYFQNEAQLEKSRLLSDRFSAERPKGSFSTLEIQRTEQGDSAMYLCASSPTGPYTGELFFGEGSRLTVL.

The V call is TRBV28, the J call TRBJ1-2, with D maybe TRBD1 (6 bases). Germline values: CDR1 MDHEN, CDR2 SYDVKM. This CDR3 region has 15 residues. V was clipped by 6 bases and J by 6 bases, with 20 bases between them. CDR3 sequence reads: CASRAFGGTRNGYTF. The DNA of the CDR3 is TGTGCCAGCAGGGCCTTTGGGGGGACAAGGAATGGCTACACCTTC.

The chain is built from TRBV6-6 and TRBJ2-5; 7 bases agree with TRBD1. Trimming took 0 bases from V and 2 from J; bases not matched to a gene: 6. Germline V gene lookup returns CDR1 MNHNY and CDR2 SVGAGI (reference sequence). This CDR3 contains 16 residues. The DNA of the CDR3 is TGTGCCAGCAGTTACTCTCGGACAGGTCTGCAAGAGACCCAGTACTTC. Translating it yields CASSYSRTGLQETQYF.

This chain connects TRBV30 to TRBJ1-6; 8 nucleotides line up with TRBD1. V was clipped by 4 bases and J by 7 bases; unmatched bases: 12. This CDR3 has 16 amino acids. The germline V gene encodes CDR1 GTSNPN and CDR2 SVGIG (reference sequence). The CDR3 DNA is TGTGCCTGGAAGGGCCCCCGACAGGGGCCAAATTCACCCCTCCACTTT. Its translation: CAWKGPRQGPNSPLHF.